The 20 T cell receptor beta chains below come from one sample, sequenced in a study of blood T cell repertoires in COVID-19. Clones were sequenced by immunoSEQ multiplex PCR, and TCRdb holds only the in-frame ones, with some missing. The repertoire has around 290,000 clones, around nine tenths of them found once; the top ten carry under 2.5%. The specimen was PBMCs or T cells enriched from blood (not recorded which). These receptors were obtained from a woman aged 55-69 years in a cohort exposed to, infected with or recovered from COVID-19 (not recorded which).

The CDR3 DNA reads as TGTGCCAGCAGCTTAGGAGGGTCGGGCAATCAGCCCCAGCATTTT. This encodes CASSLGGSGNQPQHF. This sequence joins TRBV7-9 and TRBJ1-5, with D hard to call. Germline-derived CDR1 and CDR2 are SEHNR and FQNEAQ (reference sequence). V lost 1 base and J 2 bases, leaving 9 bases between the germline ends. The CDR3 is 15 amino acids. The full variable domain, completed using reference TRBV7-9 and TRBJ1-5, is DTGVSQNPRHKITKRGQNVTFRCDPISEHNRLYWYRQTLGQGPEFLTYFQNEAQLEKSRLLSDRFSAERPKGSFSTLEIQRTEQGDSAMYLCASSLGGSGNQPQHFGDGTRLSIL.

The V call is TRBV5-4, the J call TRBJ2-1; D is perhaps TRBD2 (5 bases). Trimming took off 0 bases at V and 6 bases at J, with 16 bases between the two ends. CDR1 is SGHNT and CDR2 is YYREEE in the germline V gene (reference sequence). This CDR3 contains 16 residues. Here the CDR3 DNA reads TGTGCCAGCAGCTTGGACCCGGGATGGGGAAGCAATGAGCAGTTCTTC. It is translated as CASSLDPGWGSNEQFF.

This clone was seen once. CDR3 nucleotide sequence: TGTGCCAGCAGTTTAGAACAGGGGGCTTATGGCTACACCTTC. It specifies CASSLEQGAYGYTF. The genes are TRBV28 and TRBJ1-2, with 9 bases aligning to TRBD1. The trim removed 2 bases at V and 5 bases at J, leaving 3 bases unmatched. CDR3 length: 14 amino acids. Germline lookup yields CDR1 MDHEN and CDR2 SYDVKM.

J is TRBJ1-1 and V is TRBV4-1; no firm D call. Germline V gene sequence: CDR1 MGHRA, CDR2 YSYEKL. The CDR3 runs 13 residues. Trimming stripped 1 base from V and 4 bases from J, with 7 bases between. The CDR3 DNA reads TGCGCCAGCAGCCAAGGTCGTATCACTGAAGCTTTCTTT. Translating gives CASSQGRITEAFF.

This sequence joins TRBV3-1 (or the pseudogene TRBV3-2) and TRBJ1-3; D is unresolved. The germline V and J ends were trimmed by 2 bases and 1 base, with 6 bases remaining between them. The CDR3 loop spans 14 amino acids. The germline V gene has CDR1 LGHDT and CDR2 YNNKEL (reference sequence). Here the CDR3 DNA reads TGTGCCAGCAGCCAACTATTTTCTGGAAACACCATATATTTT. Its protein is CASSQLFSGNTIYF.

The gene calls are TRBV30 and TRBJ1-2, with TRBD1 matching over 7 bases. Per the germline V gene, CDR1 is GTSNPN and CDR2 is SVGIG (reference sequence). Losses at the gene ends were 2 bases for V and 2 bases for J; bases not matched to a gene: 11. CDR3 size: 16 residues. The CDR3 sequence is CAWSSRDRAFNYGYTF. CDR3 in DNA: TGTGCCTGGAGTAGCCGGGACAGAGCATTCAACTATGGCTACACCTTC.

CDR3: CASSFSGVGSPLHF. In nucleotides, the CDR3 is TGTGCCAGTAGTTTTTCGGGGGTCGGGTCACCCCTCCACTTT. The chain recombines TRBV19 with TRBJ1-6, with a possible D match to TRBD1 (5 bases). V lost 5 bases and J 10 bases, leaving 15 bases between the germline ends. Per the germline V gene, CDR1 is LNHDA and CDR2 is SQIVND (reference sequence). The CDR3 contains 14 residues.

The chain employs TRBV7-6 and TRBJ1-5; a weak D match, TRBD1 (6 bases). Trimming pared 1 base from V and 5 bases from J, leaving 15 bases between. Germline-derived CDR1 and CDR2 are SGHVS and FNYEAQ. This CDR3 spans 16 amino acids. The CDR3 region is CASSLGETGPHQPQHF. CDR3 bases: TGTGCCAGCAGCTTAGGGGAGACAGGCCCCCATCAGCCCCAGCATTTT.

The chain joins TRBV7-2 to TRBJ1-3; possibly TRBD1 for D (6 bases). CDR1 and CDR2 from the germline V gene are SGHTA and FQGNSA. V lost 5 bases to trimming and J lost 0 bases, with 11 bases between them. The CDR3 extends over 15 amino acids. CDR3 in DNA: TGTGCCAGCAGCCGGGACACCAGCTCTGGAAACACCATATATTTT. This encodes CASSRDTSSGNTIYF.

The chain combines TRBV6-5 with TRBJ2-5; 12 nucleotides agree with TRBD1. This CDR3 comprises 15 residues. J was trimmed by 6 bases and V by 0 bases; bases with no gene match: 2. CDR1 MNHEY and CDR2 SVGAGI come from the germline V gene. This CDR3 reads CASSYSGQGAKTQYF. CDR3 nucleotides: TGTGCCAGCAGTTACTCGGGACAGGGGGCGAAGACCCAGTACTTC.

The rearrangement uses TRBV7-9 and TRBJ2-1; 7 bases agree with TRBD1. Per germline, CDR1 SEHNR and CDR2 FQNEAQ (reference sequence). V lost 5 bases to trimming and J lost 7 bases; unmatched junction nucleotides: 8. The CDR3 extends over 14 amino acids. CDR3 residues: CASSVDRDRNEQFF. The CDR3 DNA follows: TGTGCCAGCAGCGTCGACAGGGACCGTAATGAGCAGTTCTTC.

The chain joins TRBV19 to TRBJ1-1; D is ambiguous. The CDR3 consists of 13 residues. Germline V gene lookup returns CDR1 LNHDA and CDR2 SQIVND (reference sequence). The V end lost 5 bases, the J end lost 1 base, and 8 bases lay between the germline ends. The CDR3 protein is CASSSSGNTEAFF. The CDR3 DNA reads TGTGCCAGTAGTTCTAGTGGGAACACTGAAGCTTTCTTT.

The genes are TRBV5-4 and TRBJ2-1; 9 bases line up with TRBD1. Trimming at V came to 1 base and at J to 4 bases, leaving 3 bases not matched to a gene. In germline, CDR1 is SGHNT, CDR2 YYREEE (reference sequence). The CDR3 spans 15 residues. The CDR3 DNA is TGTGCCAGCAGCTTGTCCGGGACAGGGTACAATGAGCAGTTCTTC. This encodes CASSLSGTGYNEQFF.

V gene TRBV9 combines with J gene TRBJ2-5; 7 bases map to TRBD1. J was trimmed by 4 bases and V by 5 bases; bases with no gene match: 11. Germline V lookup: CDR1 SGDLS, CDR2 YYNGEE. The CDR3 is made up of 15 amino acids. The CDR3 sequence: CASSTNRGRGETQYF. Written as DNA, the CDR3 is TGTGCCAGCAGTACAAACAGGGGTCGTGGAGAGACCCAGTACTTC.

Here the CDR3 reads CASRNGGSETQYF. The DNA of the CDR3 is TGTGCCAGCCGTAATGGCGGGAGTGAGACCCAGTACTTC. The chain recombines TRBV28 with TRBJ2-5; 7 nucleotides line up with TRBD2. Germline V gives CDR1 MDHEN, CDR2 SYDVKM. Trimming took 8 bases from V and 5 from J; bases not matched to a gene: 8. The CDR3 runs 13 residues.

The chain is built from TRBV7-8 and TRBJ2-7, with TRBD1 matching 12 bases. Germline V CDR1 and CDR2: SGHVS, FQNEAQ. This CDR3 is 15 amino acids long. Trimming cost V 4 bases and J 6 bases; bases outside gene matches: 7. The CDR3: CASSSAGQGAFEQYF. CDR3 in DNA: TGTGCCAGCAGCTCTGCGGGACAGGGGGCCTTCGAGCAGTACTTC. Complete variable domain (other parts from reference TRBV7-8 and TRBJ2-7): GAGVSQSPRYKVAKRGQDVALRCDPISGHVSLFWYQQALGQGPEFLTYFQNEAQLDKSGLPSDRFFAERPEGSVSTLKIQRTQQEDSAVYLCASSSAGQGAFEQYFGPGTRLTVT.

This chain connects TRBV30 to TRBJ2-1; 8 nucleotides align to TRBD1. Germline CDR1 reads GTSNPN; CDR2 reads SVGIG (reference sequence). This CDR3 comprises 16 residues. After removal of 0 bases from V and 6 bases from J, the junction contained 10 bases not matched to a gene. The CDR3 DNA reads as TGTGCCTGGAGTGTACGAGGCAGGGGGCGAGGCAATGAGCAGTTCTTC. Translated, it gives CAWSVRGRGRGNEQFF.

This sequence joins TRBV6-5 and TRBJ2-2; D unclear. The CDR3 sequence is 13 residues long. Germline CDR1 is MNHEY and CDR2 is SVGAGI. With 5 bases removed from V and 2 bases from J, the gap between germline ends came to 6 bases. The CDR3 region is CASSPVNTGELFF. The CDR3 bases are TGTGCCAGCAGTCCAGTCAACACCGGGGAGCTGTTTTTT.

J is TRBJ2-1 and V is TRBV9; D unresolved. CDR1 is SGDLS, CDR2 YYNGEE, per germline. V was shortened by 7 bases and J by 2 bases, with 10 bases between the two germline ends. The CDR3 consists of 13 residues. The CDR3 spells CASFSTPYNEQFF. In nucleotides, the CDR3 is TGTGCCAGCTTCAGTACACCCTACAATGAGCAGTTCTTC.

Here the CDR3 reads CASSLVGTGGNTEAFF. CDR3 nucleotide sequence: TGCGCCAGCAGCTTGGTCGGGACAGGGGGCAACACTGAAGCTTTCTTT. The chain recombines TRBV5-1 with TRBJ1-1; TRBD1 matches at 12 bases. CDR3 length: 16 amino acids. Germline V gives CDR1 SGHRS, CDR2 YFSETQ. J was trimmed by 2 bases and V by 0 bases; bases with no gene match: 2.